Below, one T cell receptor beta chain is given with its context. Its target is not known. The data belong to a study of T cell responses to AZD1222 COVID-19 vaccine. About the research overall: Doses given second, at about 4 or about 12 weeks, were pooled. Whole-study findings and limits: As reported, nearly half of all spike-specific TCRs target variant regions that are unmutated. Mapped onto spike, vaccine-associated CD4 TCRs spanned it and were dominant at 160-218 and 743-854.

The CDR3 is 12 residues long. Repertoires were generated with immunoSEQ multiplex PCR, while TCRdb's copy carries only in-frame clones and drops some. The data show about 97,000 clones, approximately 91% seen once. This clonotype was obtained from an adult in good health. This chain links TRBV21-1 with TRBJ2-5. TRBV21-1 counts as a pseudogene. This sample comprised peripheral blood, obtained on day 0 of AZD1222 vaccination. The CDR3 is CASSLGLETQYF. The DNA of the CDR3 is TGTGCCAGCAGCCTTGGGTTGGAGACCCAGTACTTC.